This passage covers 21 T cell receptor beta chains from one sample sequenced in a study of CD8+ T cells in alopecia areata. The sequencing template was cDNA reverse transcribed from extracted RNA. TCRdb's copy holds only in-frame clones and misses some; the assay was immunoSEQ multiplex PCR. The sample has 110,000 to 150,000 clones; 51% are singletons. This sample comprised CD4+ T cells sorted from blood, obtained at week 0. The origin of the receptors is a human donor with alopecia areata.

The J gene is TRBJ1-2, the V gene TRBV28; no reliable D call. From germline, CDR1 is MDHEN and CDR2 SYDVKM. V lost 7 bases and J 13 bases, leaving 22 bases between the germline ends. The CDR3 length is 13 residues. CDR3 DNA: TGTGCCAGCAAGATCCGGTACAGCCCATGGGGCACCTTC. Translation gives CASKIRYSPWGTF.

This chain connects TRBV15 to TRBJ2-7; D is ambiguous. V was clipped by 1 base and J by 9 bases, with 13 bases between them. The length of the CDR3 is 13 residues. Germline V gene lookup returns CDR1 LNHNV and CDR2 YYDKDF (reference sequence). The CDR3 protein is CATSRVGPGVQYF. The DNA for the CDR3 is TGTGCCACCAGCAGAGTGGGCCCCGGAGTGCAGTACTTC.

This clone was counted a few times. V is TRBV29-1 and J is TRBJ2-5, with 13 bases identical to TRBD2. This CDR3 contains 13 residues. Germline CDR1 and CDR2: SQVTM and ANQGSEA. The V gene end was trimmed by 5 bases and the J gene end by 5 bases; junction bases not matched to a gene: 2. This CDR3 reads CSVTSGRVETQYF. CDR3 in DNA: TGCAGCGTTACTAGCGGGAGGGTGGAGACCCAGTACTTC.

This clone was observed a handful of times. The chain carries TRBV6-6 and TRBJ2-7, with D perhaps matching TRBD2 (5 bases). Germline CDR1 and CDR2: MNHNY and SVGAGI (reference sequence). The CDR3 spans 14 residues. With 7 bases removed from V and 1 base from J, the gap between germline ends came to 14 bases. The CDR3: CASIQAGISYEQYF. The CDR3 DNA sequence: TGTGCCAGCATCCAGGCGGGCATTTCCTACGAGCAGTACTTC.

CDR3 sequence: CASSASAGRQETQYF. The CDR3 bases are TGTGCCAGCAGCGCTAGTGCGGGAAGACAAGAGACCCAGTACTTC. V and J are TRBV9 and TRBJ2-5; D is perhaps TRBD2 (6 bases). The CDR3 runs 15 residues. V was cut by 3 bases and J by 2 bases, with 14 bases left in between. Germline values: CDR1 SGDLS, CDR2 YYNGEE.

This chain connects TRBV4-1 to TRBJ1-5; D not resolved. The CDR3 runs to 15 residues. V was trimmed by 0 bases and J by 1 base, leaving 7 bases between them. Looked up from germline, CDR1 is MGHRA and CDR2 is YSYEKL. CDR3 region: CASSQEGSSNQPQHF. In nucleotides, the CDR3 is TGCGCCAGCAGCCAAGAGGGGTCGAGCAATCAGCCCCAGCATTTT.

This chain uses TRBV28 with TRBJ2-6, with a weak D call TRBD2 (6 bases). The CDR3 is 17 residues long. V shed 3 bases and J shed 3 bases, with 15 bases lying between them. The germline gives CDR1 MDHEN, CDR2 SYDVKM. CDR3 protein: CASSFPAGTGGANVLTF. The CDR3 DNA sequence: TGTGCCAGCAGTTTCCCTGCGGGGACGGGTGGGGCCAACGTCCTGACTTTC. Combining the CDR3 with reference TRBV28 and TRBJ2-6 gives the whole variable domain DVKVTQSSRYLVKRTGEKVFLECVQDMDHENMFWYRQDPGLGLRLIYFSYDVKMKEKGDIPEGYSVSREKKERFSLILESASTNQTSMYLCASSFPAGTGGANVLTFGAGSRLTVL.

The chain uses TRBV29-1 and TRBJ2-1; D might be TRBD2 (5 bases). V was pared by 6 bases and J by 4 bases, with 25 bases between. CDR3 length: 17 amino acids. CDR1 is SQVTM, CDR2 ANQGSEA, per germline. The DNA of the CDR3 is TGCAGCGTCGGCACGAAGGGTTCGGACTTCACGTACAATGAGCAGTTCTTC. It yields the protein CSVGTKGSDFTYNEQFF.

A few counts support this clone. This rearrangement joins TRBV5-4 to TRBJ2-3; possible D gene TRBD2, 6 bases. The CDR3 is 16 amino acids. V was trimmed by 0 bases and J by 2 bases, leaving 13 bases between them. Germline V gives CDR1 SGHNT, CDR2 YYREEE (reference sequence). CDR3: CASSLEPAGHTDTQYF. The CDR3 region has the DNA TGTGCCAGCAGCTTGGAGCCTGCGGGGCACACAGATACGCAGTATTTT.

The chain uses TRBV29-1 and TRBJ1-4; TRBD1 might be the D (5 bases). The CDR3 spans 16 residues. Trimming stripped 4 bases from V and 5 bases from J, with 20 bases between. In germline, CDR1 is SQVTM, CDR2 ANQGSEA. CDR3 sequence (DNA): TGCAGCGTTGTAGAGTTCCAGGGAGTTCACAATGAAAAACTGTTTTTT. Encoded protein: CSVVEFQGVHNEKLFF.

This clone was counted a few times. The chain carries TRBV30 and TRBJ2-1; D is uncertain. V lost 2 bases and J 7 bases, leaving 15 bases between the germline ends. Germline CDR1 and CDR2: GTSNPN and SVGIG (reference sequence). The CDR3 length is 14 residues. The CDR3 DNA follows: TGTGCCTGGAGTCTCCTCGGCCTGTGGAATGAGCAGTTCTTC. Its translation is CAWSLLGLWNEQFF.

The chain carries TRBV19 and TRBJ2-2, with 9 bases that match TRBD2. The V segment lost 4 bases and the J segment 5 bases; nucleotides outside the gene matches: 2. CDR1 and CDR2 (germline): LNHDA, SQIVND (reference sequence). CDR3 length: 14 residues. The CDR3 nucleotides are TGTGCCAGTAGTAAGCGGGAGGAAACCGGGGAGCTGTTTTTT. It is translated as CASSKREETGELFF.

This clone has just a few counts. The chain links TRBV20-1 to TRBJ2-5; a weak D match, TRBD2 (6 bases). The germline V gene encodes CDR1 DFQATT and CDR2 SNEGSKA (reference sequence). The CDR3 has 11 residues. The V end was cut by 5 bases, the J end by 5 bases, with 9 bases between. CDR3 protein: CSAGAGETQYF. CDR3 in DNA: TGCAGTGCTGGGGCGGGGGAGACCCAGTACTTC.

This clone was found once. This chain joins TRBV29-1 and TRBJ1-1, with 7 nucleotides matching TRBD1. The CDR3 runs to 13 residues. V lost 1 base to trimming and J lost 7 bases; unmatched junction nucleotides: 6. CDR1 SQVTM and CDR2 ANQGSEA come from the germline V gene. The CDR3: CSVEVRGQGEAFF. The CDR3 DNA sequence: TGCAGCGTTGAAGTAAGGGGGCAGGGTGAAGCTTTCTTT.

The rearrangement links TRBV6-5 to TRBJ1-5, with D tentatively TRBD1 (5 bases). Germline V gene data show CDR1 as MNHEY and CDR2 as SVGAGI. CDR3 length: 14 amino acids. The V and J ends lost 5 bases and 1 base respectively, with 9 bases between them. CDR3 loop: CASSRGESNQPQHF. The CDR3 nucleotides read TGTGCCAGCAGTCGGGGGGAGAGCAATCAGCCCCAGCATTTT.

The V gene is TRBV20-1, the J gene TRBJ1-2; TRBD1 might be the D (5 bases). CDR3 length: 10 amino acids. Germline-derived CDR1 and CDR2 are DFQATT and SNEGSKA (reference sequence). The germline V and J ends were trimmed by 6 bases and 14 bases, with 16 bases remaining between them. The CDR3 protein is CSALGERRTF. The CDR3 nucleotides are TGCAGTGCCCTGGGGGAGCGGCGGACCTTC.

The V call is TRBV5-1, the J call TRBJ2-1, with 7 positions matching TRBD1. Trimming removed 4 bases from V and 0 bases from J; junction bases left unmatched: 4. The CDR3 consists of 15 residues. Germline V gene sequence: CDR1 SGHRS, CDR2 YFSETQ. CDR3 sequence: CASSLDRSSYNEQFF. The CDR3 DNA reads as TGCGCCAGCAGCCTGGACAGGAGCTCCTACAATGAGCAGTTCTTC. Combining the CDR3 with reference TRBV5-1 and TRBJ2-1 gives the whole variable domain KAGVTQTPRYLIKTRGQQVTLSCSPISGHRSVSWYQQTPGQGLQFLFEYFSETQRNKGNFPGRFSGRQFSNSRSEMNVSTLELGDSALYLCASSLDRSSYNEQFFGPGTRLTVL.

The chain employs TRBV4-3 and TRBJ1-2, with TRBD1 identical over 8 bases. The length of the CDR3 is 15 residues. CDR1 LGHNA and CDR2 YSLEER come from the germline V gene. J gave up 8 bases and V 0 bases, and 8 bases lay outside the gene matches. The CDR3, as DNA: TGCGCCAGCAGCCAAGATTTAATAACAGGGGGAGGCTACACCTTC. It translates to CASSQDLITGGGYTF.

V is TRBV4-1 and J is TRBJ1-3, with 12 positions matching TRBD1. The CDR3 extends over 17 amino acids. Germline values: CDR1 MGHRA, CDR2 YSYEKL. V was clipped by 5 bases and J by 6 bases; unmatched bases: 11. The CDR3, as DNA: TGCGCCAGCAGCAAGGGACCGGGACAGGGGGCTGTAAACACCATATATTTT. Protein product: CASSKGPGQGAVNTIYF.

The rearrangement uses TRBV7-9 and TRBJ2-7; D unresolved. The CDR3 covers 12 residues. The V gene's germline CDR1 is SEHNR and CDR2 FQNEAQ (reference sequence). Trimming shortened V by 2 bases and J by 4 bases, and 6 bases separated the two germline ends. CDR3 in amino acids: CASSLSEYEQYF. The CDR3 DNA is TGTGCCAGCAGCTTATCGGAGTACGAGCAGTACTTC.

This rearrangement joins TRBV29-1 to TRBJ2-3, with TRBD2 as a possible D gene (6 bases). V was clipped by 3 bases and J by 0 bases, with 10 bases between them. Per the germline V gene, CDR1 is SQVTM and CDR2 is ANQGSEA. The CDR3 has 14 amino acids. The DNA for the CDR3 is TGCAGCGTTGACGGCGGGGATAGCACAGATACGCAGTATTTT. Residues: CSVDGGDSTDTQYF.